The sequence of this T cell receptor (beta chain) was determined in a study of blood T cell repertoires in COVID-19. Study as a whole: Sites across the United States, Italy and Spain contributed samples from acute and convalescent COVID-19. PBMCs, B-cell-depleted T cells, or T cells provided the cDNA or gDNA that made up the material.

The CDR3 is made up of 16 amino acids. Germline CDR1 SGHVS, CDR2 FQNEAQ. Trimming left V 0 bases short and J 1 base short, with 12 bases between. Original methodology: Reference gene primers were amplified, and this amplification served to estimate nucleated cell counts. Sequencing used immunoSEQ multiplex PCR; TCRdb keeps in-frame clones, though not all of them. That table furnishes V, J and clone size, whereas the DNA furnished D and trimming. Of 150,000 or so clones listed, approximately 85% are singletons. Seattle patients were enrolled during active infection and followed longitudinally. What was sequenced was peripheral blood. This sequence was found in a man between 60 and 75 years old with COVID-19, enrolled during active disease. The V and J genes are TRBV7-8 and TRBJ1-2; possible D gene TRBD1, 6 bases. This CDR3 is CASSLAFGQNNYGYTF. Here the CDR3 DNA reads TGTGCCAGCAGCTTAGCTTTCGGACAGAATAACTATGGCTACACCTTC.